The 21 T cell receptor beta chains listed next were all sequenced from one sample in a study of T cells after yellow fever vaccination. TCRdb reanalysed the 5' RACE reads using MiXCR and keeps one entry per CDR3 protein. The table lists 450,000 to 550,000 distinct CDR3 sequences, about a fifth of them singletons, with about 17% in the top ten. The sequences come from PBMCs, collected roughly 20 days after the first yellow fever vaccination. All receptors come from a man in his late teens or twenties who received the YFV17D yellow fever vaccine.

The chain employs TRBV6-2 or TRBV6-3 and TRBJ2-6; D is uncertain. The V and J ends lost 3 bases and 4 bases respectively, with 7 bases between them. This CDR3 contains 14 residues. Germline V gives CDR1 MNHEY, CDR2 SVGEGT. The CDR3 here is CASSYAAGANVLTF. CDR3 nucleotide sequence: TGTGCCAGCAGTTATGCGGCAGGGGCCAACGTCCTGACTTTC.

This clonotype occurred many times. The CDR3 is CASNWGQVVNQPQHF. CDR3 DNA sequence: TGTGCCAGCAATTGGGGCCAGGTGGTCAATCAGCCCCAGCATTTT. V and J are TRBV12-3 or TRBV12-4 and TRBJ1-5; D is possibly TRBD1 (5 bases). There are 15 residues in the CDR3. V was trimmed by 7 bases and J by 3 bases, leaving 16 bases between them.

The chain links TRBV7-3 to TRBJ2-2; possibly TRBD1 for D (5 bases). From germline, CDR1 is SGHTA and CDR2 FQGTGA. Trimming stripped 5 bases from V and 6 bases from J, with 13 bases between. The CDR3 is made up of 14 amino acids. The CDR3 sequence is CASSAAGIPGELFF. The CDR3 nucleotides are TGTGCCAGCAGCGCCGCAGGGATTCCCGGGGAGCTGTTTTTT.

The chain recombines TRBV9 with TRBJ2-5; the D gene could be TRBD1 or TRBD2 (5 bases each). Germline-derived CDR1 and CDR2 are SGDLS and YYNGEE. Trimming shortened V by 0 bases and J by 5 bases, and 8 bases separated the two germline ends. The CDR3 has 13 residues. DNA of the CDR3: TGTGCCAGCAGCGTAGACTGGGGGGAGACCCAGTACTTC. Amino acids: CASSVDWGETQYF. The full variable domain, rest sourced from reference TRBV9 and TRBJ2-5, is DSGVTQTPKHLITATGQRVTLRCSPRSGDLSVYWYQQSLDQGLQFLIQYYNGEERAKGNILERFSAQQFPDLHSELNLSSLELGDSALYFCASSVDWGETQYFGPGTRLLVL.

The chain uses TRBV4-3 and TRBJ2-1, with a weak D call TRBD2 (6 bases). Germline lookup yields CDR1 LGHNA and CDR2 YSLEER. The CDR3 extends over 14 amino acids. Trimming left V 0 bases short and J 8 bases short, with 11 bases between. The DNA for the CDR3 is TGCGCCAGCAGCCAAGATTTTGGGAGGTATGAGCAGTTCTTC. Translating gives CASSQDFGRYEQFF.

V and J are TRBV6-1 and TRBJ1-1; tentative D call: TRBD1 (5 bases). The CDR3 covers 16 residues. Looked up from germline, CDR1 is MNHNS and CDR2 is SASEGT. The V gene lost 5 bases and the J gene lost 1 base, with 17 bases spanning the gap. DNA for the CDR3: TGTGCCAGCAGTCCTTACAGGACCCTGGGGAACACTGAAGCTTTCTTT. As protein: CASSPYRTLGNTEAFF.

This chain uses TRBV6-5 with TRBJ2-5, with D possibly being TRBD2 (5 bases). This CDR3 region has 13 residues. V was cut by 2 bases and J by 5 bases, with 9 bases left in between. Germline V gene data show CDR1 as MNHEY and CDR2 as SVGAGI. As DNA, the CDR3 is TGTGCCAGCAGTTACGCTAGCCGTGAGACCCAGTACTTC. As protein: CASSYASRETQYF.

This clonotype came up a few times. This rearrangement joins TRBV20-1 to TRBJ1-2; possible D gene TRBD1, 5 bases. The germline V gene encodes CDR1 DFQATT and CDR2 SNEGSKA (reference sequence). The V and J ends lost 5 bases and 3 bases respectively, with 22 bases between them. The CDR3 sequence is 16 residues long. The CDR3 reads CSARNPTQGWYYGYTF. CDR3 coding DNA: TGCAGTGCTCGCAACCCTACCCAGGGATGGTACTATGGCTACACCTTC.

This clonotype was seen once. The rearrangement links TRBV19 to TRBJ2-1; a weak D match, TRBD1 (6 bases). Germline values: CDR1 LNHDA, CDR2 SQIVND (reference sequence). The CDR3 length is 15 residues. The ends were cut back, 4 bases at V and 2 bases at J, with 12 bases in the middle. As DNA, the CDR3 is TGTGCCAGTAGTACCTCAGGGGTTCCCTACAATGAGCAGTTCTTC. Protein: CASSTSGVPYNEQFF.

V is TRBV29-1 and J is TRBJ2-5; a weak D match, TRBD2 (5 bases). The CDR3 length is 13 residues. Deletions cut 3 bases from V and 3 bases from J, with 11 bases between. CDR1 is SQVTM and CDR2 is ANQGSEA in the germline V gene. The CDR3 protein is CSVDDRTEETQYF. The CDR3 nucleotides are TGCAGCGTTGATGATCGGACTGAAGAGACCCAGTACTTC.

This clonotype was counted only a few times. This chain uses TRBV7-2 with TRBJ2-3; the D is unclear. CDR3 length: 13 residues. V shed 3 bases and J shed 7 bases, with 11 bases lying between them. Germline CDR1 and CDR2: SGHTA and FQGNSA. The CDR3 here is CASSFDLVNTQYF. CDR3 bases: TGTGCCAGCAGCTTCGACTTAGTTAATACGCAGTATTTT.

This chain links TRBV9 with TRBJ2-3; 7 nucleotides line up with TRBD2. CDR1 is SGDLS, CDR2 YYNGEE, per germline. Trimming cost V 7 bases and J 0 bases; bases outside gene matches: 5. The CDR3 loop spans 14 amino acids. As DNA, the CDR3 is TGTGCCAGCGCCATCGGGGGGAGCACAGATACGCAGTATTTT. Residues: CASAIGGSTDTQYF.

This clonotype showed up just a few times. The chain is built from TRBV12-3 or TRBV12-4 and TRBJ1-1, with D unclear. The CDR3 contains 15 residues. Trimming left V 5 bases short and J 1 base short, with 14 bases between. The CDR3 here is CASSLLGRANTEAFF. DNA for the CDR3: TGTGCCAGCAGTCTCCTTGGTAGGGCGAACACTGAAGCTTTCTTT.

The chain has TRBV20-1 and TRBJ2-7, with 8 positions matching TRBD1. The CDR3 has 13 amino acids. V was pared by 4 bases and J by 1 base, with 3 bases of the junction left unmatched. Looked up from germline, CDR1 is DFQATT and CDR2 is SNEGSKA (reference sequence). The CDR3 bases are TGCAGTGCTACGGACAGGGAATCCTACGAGCAGTACTTC. Translation: CSATDRESYEQYF.

The chain is built from TRBV6-1 and TRBJ2-5, with TRBD1 identical over 7 bases. CDR3 size: 15 residues. Trimming cost V 6 bases and J 4 bases; bases outside gene matches: 11. The V gene's germline CDR1 is MNHNS and CDR2 SASEGT. DNA of the CDR3: TGTGCCAGCAGCCAAGAGGTGGCAGGGGGAGAGACCCAGTACTTC. Its protein product is CASSQEVAGGETQYF.

This chain joins TRBV5-1 and TRBJ2-2; D gene ambiguous. The germline V gene encodes CDR1 SGHRS and CDR2 YFSETQ. V was cut by 0 bases and J by 2 bases, with 11 bases left in between. This CDR3 region has 16 residues. This CDR3 reads CASSLAPGRNTGELFF. The CDR3, as DNA: TGCGCCAGCAGCTTGGCGCCAGGACGAAACACCGGGGAGCTGTTTTTT.

This clonotype showed up just a few times. The chain has TRBV7-2 and TRBJ2-3, with 13 bases fitting TRBD2. This CDR3 comprises 15 residues. With V trimmed by 1 base and J by 6 bases, 1 base remained unmatched. Germline CDR1 and CDR2: SGHTA and FQGNSA. CDR3 protein: CASSLGGLAGDTQYF. CDR3 nucleotides: TGTGCCAGCAGCTTAGGGGGACTAGCGGGGGATACGCAGTATTTT.

The rearrangement joins TRBV5-8 to TRBJ2-1; TRBD1 aligns across 9 bases. The V and J ends lost 4 bases and 8 bases, in that order; junction bases with no gene match: 13. This CDR3 has 16 residues. Germline CDR1 is SGHTS and CDR2 is YDEGEE. This chain's CDR3 is CASSMLQGAFRHEQFF. The CDR3 DNA reads TGTGCCAGCAGCATGTTACAGGGGGCGTTCAGGCATGAGCAGTTCTTC.

This clonotype was detected ten times or more. The chain carries TRBV5-1 and TRBJ2-4, with D perhaps TRBD1 (5 bases). The CDR3 sequence is 12 residues long. The germline V and J ends were trimmed by 2 bases and 5 bases, with 5 bases remaining between them. Germline CDR1 is SGHRS and CDR2 is YFSETQ. The CDR3 DNA follows: TGCGCCAGCAGCTTAGGGGAAAACATTCAGTACTTC. It encodes CASSLGENIQYF.

The chain links TRBV12-3 or TRBV12-4 to TRBJ1-5; tentative D call: TRBD1 (6 bases). Deletions cut 6 bases from V and 3 bases from J, with 18 bases between. This CDR3 comprises 16 residues. The CDR3 DNA follows: TGTGCCAGCAGCCCTCGGGGGGCGGCTTCCAATCAGCCCCAGCATTTT. It codes for CASSPRGAASNQPQHF.

This sequence joins TRBV3-1 and TRBJ2-7, with a possible D match to TRBD2 (6 bases). This CDR3 contains 15 residues. V lost 3 bases to trimming and J lost 2 bases, with 14 bases between them. CDR1 and CDR2 from the germline V gene are LGHDT and YNNKEL (reference sequence). CDR3 nucleotide sequence: TGTGCCAGCAGCCACCGGGACTCTCGACCCTACGAGCAGTACTTC. It specifies CASSHRDSRPYEQYF.